A selection of T cell receptor beta chains follows, all from one sample in a study of blood T cell repertoires in COVID-19. Clones were sequenced by immunoSEQ multiplex PCR, and TCRdb holds only the in-frame ones, with some missing. Here the sample spans about 190,000 clones, about four fifths being singletons. Sample: peripheral blood. The receptor source for this set is a woman aged 40 to 50 with acute or convalescent COVID-19. Each CDR3 is given without its conserved first and last residue. Each record gives: V gene, D gene, J gene, CDR3 protein. The D gene is left open where the match is weak.

v_call: TRBV19
d_call: TRBD1
j_call: TRBJ1-2
cdr3_aa: ASSPEGQGAEV

v_call: TRBV5-4
d_call: .
j_call: TRBJ2-7
cdr3_aa: ASSYPGHGITYEQY

v_call: TRBV10-3
d_call: .
j_call: TRBJ2-1
cdr3_aa: AISTEPISEQF

v_call: TRBV6-5
d_call: .
j_call: TRBJ1-1
cdr3_aa: ASSQPWRDTEAF

v_call: TRBV12-5
d_call: .
j_call: TRBJ2-3
cdr3_aa: ASGRGTGPQY

v_call: TRBV7-9
d_call: TRBD1
j_call: TRBJ1-1
cdr3_aa: ASSLGQGMTEAF

v_call: TRBV5-5
d_call: TRBD1
j_call: TRBJ1-1
cdr3_aa: ASSLLTGTEAF

v_call: TRBV5-6
d_call: .
j_call: TRBJ2-5
cdr3_aa: ASSLAGGVWETQY

v_call: TRBV28
d_call: TRBD1
j_call: TRBJ1-4
cdr3_aa: ASSDRAAEKLF

v_call: TRBV20-1
d_call: .
j_call: TRBJ2-7
cdr3_aa: SARSGHEQY

v_call: TRBV28
d_call: .
j_call: TRBJ2-5
cdr3_aa: ASTLGGPETQY

v_call: TRBV30
d_call: TRBD1
j_call: TRBJ1-4
cdr3_aa: AWNRQGIHEKLF

v_call: TRBV23-1
d_call: .
j_call: TRBJ1-2
cdr3_aa: ASSQGHNYGYT

v_call: TRBV19
d_call: TRBD2
j_call: TRBJ2-1
cdr3_aa: ASGVGGRGSNEQF

v_call: TRBV7-6
d_call: .
j_call: TRBJ1-4
cdr3_aa: ASSLVGAAGEKLF

v_call: TRBV11-2
d_call: TRBD2
j_call: TRBJ2-1
cdr3_aa: ASSSWSGGVVSYNEQF

v_call: TRBV7-9
d_call: TRBD2
j_call: TRBJ2-5
cdr3_aa: ASSREGNPETQY

v_call: TRBV19
d_call: .
j_call: TRBJ1-1
cdr3_aa: ASSIGRGTEAF

v_call: TRBV12-3/TRBV12-4
d_call: .
j_call: TRBJ2-7
cdr3_aa: ASSLASRREQY

v_call: TRBV19
d_call: TRBD1
j_call: TRBJ1-1
cdr3_aa: ASSRNRGMEAF

v_call: TRBV18
d_call: .
j_call: TRBJ1-5
cdr3_aa: ASSPTSGGLQPQH

v_call: TRBV5-1
d_call: TRBD2
j_call: TRBJ2-1
cdr3_aa: ASSKGLAGVDEQF

v_call: TRBV28
d_call: .
j_call: TRBJ1-1
cdr3_aa: ASSLYSLQHTEAF

v_call: TRBV28
d_call: .
j_call: TRBJ2-1
cdr3_aa: ASSLPSHQGIQF

v_call: TRBV24-1
d_call: TRBD1
j_call: TRBJ2-2
cdr3_aa: ATSDLRTGTGNTGELF

v_call: TRBV24-1
d_call: .
j_call: TRBJ1-1
cdr3_aa: ATSDLWATEAF

v_call: TRBV4-1
d_call: .
j_call: TRBJ2-5
cdr3_aa: ASSPPRTGKMGETQY

v_call: TRBV6-5
d_call: TRBD1
j_call: TRBJ1-1
cdr3_aa: ASSFDRGYEAF

v_call: TRBV28
d_call: TRBD2
j_call: TRBJ2-7
cdr3_aa: ASTSAGGSYEQY

v_call: TRBV7-8
d_call: .
j_call: TRBJ2-2
cdr3_aa: ASSTLGGANTGELF

v_call: TRBV9
d_call: .
j_call: TRBJ1-3
cdr3_aa: ASSAQMGTNSGNTIY

v_call: TRBV21-1
d_call: .
j_call: TRBJ1-5
cdr3_aa: ASSKGRDQPQH

v_call: TRBV5-1
d_call: .
j_call: TRBJ1-2
cdr3_aa: ASSLVLPGHTVANYGYT

v_call: TRBV24-1
d_call: .
j_call: TRBJ2-1
cdr3_aa: ATSDLWQFNEQF

v_call: TRBV6-5
d_call: TRBD1
j_call: TRBJ1-2
cdr3_aa: TAGGQGAHGYT

v_call: TRBV5-1
d_call: TRBD2
j_call: TRBJ2-7
cdr3_aa: ASSFGRTSGRRRSYEQY

v_call: TRBV19
d_call: .
j_call: TRBJ2-3
cdr3_aa: ASSSRGMADTQY

v_call: TRBV28
d_call: .
j_call: TRBJ1-5
cdr3_aa: ASEEKPNQPQH

v_call: TRBV7-2
d_call: TRBD2
j_call: TRBJ2-4
cdr3_aa: ASRTSGLGEKNIQY

v_call: TRBV5-1
d_call: .
j_call: TRBJ2-7
cdr3_aa: ASSLGNTYEQY

v_call: TRBV3-1/TRBV3-2
d_call: TRBD2
j_call: TRBJ2-1
cdr3_aa: ASRHTSGGFNEQF

v_call: TRBV6-5
d_call: .
j_call: TRBJ1-3
cdr3_aa: ASRDGSSGNTIY

v_call: TRBV5-4
d_call: TRBD1
j_call: TRBJ1-1
cdr3_aa: ASSLSGQVEWANTEAF

v_call: TRBV16
d_call: .
j_call: TRBJ2-7
cdr3_aa: ASSQSGQSYEQY

v_call: TRBV11-3
d_call: .
j_call: TRBJ1-1
cdr3_aa: ASSVGDTEAF

v_call: TRBV9
d_call: .
j_call: TRBJ1-1
cdr3_aa: ASSEGGSTEAF

v_call: TRBV9
d_call: TRBD2
j_call: TRBJ2-1
cdr3_aa: ASSYGLAGRYNEQF

v_call: TRBV7-2
d_call: .
j_call: TRBJ1-4
cdr3_aa: ASSSDDRRKLF

v_call: TRBV28
d_call: .
j_call: TRBJ1-4
cdr3_aa: ASSLIFLQEGSNEKLF

v_call: TRBV19
d_call: TRBD2
j_call: TRBJ2-2
cdr3_aa: ASREGADRTSGRALLF

v_call: TRBV6-6
d_call: TRBD1
j_call: TRBJ1-5
cdr3_aa: ASSFRTGGNQPQH